This entry lists 24 T cell receptor beta chains sequenced from one sample in a study of regulatory T cells in long-lasting Graves disease. Time point noted: newly diagnosed GD, antithyroid drugs for less than 3 months. RNA from PBMCs was the source of the TCR library. Building the TCR beta libraries relied on iRepertoire HTBI primers, and CDR3 regions underwent Arm-PCR. Using its own MiXCR run on the multiplex PCR reads, TCRdb lists one record per CDR3 protein. The sample comprises roughly 360,000 distinct CDR3 sequences, about 11% of which are singletons, and approximately 17% rests with the top ten. These data were also filed under a second study, of T cells in Graves' hyperthyroidism and ophthalmopathy.

The starting material was peripheral blood mononuclear cells (PBMCs), obtained at new diagnosis, from a patient treated with antithyroid drugs. These receptors were taken from a young woman with Graves disease.

This clonotype has more than one count but fewer than ten. The chain combines TRBV20-1 with TRBJ1-5, with 9 nucleotides matching TRBD1. The length of the CDR3 is 15 residues. The V gene end was trimmed by 3 bases and the J gene end by 2 bases; junction bases not matched to a gene: 5. The V gene's germline CDR1 is DFQATT and CDR2 SNEGSKA (reference sequence). The CDR3 nucleotides read TGCAGTGCTAGCCCCGACAGGGGGGGCAATCAGCCCCAGCATTTT. It yields the protein CSASPDRGGNQPQHF.

There are a few counts of this clonotype. This chain links TRBV14 with TRBJ2-3; D not certain. This CDR3 has 13 amino acids. Germline V gene sequence: CDR1 SGHDN, CDR2 FVKESK. The V gene lost 4 bases and the J gene lost 2 bases, with 7 bases spanning the gap. The DNA for the CDR3 is TGTGCCAGCAGCCCACTGCTCACAGATACGCAGTATTTT. As protein: CASSPLLTDTQYF.

This clonotype was counted between two and nine times. This chain joins TRBV5-8 and TRBJ2-2, with 7 bases fitting TRBD2. The CDR3 is 17 amino acids. In germline, CDR1 is SGHTS, CDR2 YDEGEE. With 0 bases clipped from V and 2 bases from J, the junction kept 7 bases outside the gene matches. The CDR3 region has the DNA TGTGCCAGCAGCTTGGAGAGGCTAGCGGCAAACACCGGGGAGCTGTTTTTT. It is translated as CASSLERLAANTGELFF.

As concerns this clonotype: Given a much more abundant clone one base away, this may be a read error. The chain employs TRBV7-2 and TRBJ2-2; possibly TRBD1 or TRBD2 for D (5 bases each). Looked up from germline, CDR1 is SGHTA and CDR2 is FQGNSA. V was cut by 8 bases and J by 1 base, with 20 bases left in between. This CDR3 region has 17 residues. The CDR3 DNA sequence: TGTGCCAGCGGCCCTCACCCGGGACCCAAGAACACCGGGGAGCTGTTTTTT. Translation: CASGPHPGPKNTGELFF. Complete variable domain (other parts from reference TRBV7-2 and TRBJ2-2): GAGVSQSPSNKVTEKGKDVELRCDPISGHTALYWYRQSLGQGLEFLIYFQGNSAPDKSGLPSDRFSAERTGGSVSTLTIQRTQQEDSAVYLCASGPHPGPKNTGELFFGEGSRLTVL.

This clonotype was detected many times. The chain recombines TRBV7-2 with TRBJ2-3; the D gene is possibly TRBD1 (5 bases). This CDR3 spans 14 amino acids. CDR1 and CDR2 (germline): SGHTA, FQGNSA. V was clipped by 5 bases and J by 0 bases, with 9 bases between them. CDR3 DNA: TGTGCCAGCAGCCGACAGACTAGCACAGATACGCAGTATTTT. Its protein is CASSRQTSTDTQYF.

As to this clonotype: A read error is likely here: a far larger clone is one base away. The chain uses TRBV6-1 and TRBJ2-5, with D possibly being TRBD1 (5 bases). Trimming cost V 4 bases and J 5 bases, with 17 bases left between them. Germline V gives CDR1 MNHNS, CDR2 SASEGT. The CDR3 loop spans 15 amino acids. CDR3 bases: TGTGCCAGCAGTGTATCAGGGCGTAGTATGGAGACCCAGTACTTC. Translating gives CASSVSGRSMETQYF.

This clonotype appeared many times. The chain combines TRBV20-1 with TRBJ2-7; D call uncertain. With 5 bases removed from V and 4 bases from J, the gap between germline ends came to 9 bases. Looked up from germline, CDR1 is DFQATT and CDR2 is SNEGSKA (reference sequence). The CDR3 spans 11 residues. The DNA for the CDR3 is TGCAGTGCTGTGGACGGATACGAGCAGTACTTC. Translating it yields CSAVDGYEQYF.

The table lists this clonotype with a few counts. The J gene is TRBJ2-5, the V gene TRBV6-1; D unclear. This CDR3 is 15 amino acids long. Germline values: CDR1 MNHNS, CDR2 SASEGT. Trimming took off 7 bases at V and 1 base at J, with 16 bases between the two ends. CDR3 in DNA: TGTGCCAGCATCCAAATGTCGGATTTCCAAGAGACCCAGTACTTC. Translated: CASIQMSDFQETQYF.

This clonotype has ten or more counts. The chain carries TRBV28 and TRBJ2-7, with a tentative D call TRBD2 (5 bases). CDR1 and CDR2 (germline): MDHEN, SYDVKM. The CDR3 covers 14 residues. Trimming removed 3 bases at V and 3 bases at J, with 12 bases between. CDR3 bases: TGTGCCAGCAGTTTTGGGAGACAACTCTACGAGCAGTACTTC. Translated, it gives CASSFGRQLYEQYF.

To note about this clonotype: It differs at one base from a far larger clone, so likely a read error. Here the CDR3 omits its conserved ending phenylalanine or tryptophan, so a read error is the likely source. The rearrangement links TRBV7-2 to TRBJ1-1; D is ambiguous. Germline V gene data show CDR1 as SGHTA and CDR2 as FQGNSA. V was shortened by 2 bases and J by 5 bases, with 9 bases between the two germline ends. This CDR3 has 13 residues. CDR3 nucleotide sequence: TGTGCCAGCAGCTTAACACGGATGACTGAAGCTTTCTCT. This gives the protein CASSLTRMTEAFS.

The sample holds a few counts of this clonotype. A much larger clone lies a single base off, so this may be a read error. The chain joins TRBV12-3 or TRBV12-4 to TRBJ1-3; a weak D match, TRBD1 (5 bases). The CDR3 runs 17 residues. The DNA of the CDR3 is TGTGCCAGCAGTTTGGGCAGCGGGGGAAGCTCTGGAAACGCCATATATTTT. It translates to CASSLGSGGSSGNAIYF.

This clonotype came up a few times. The chain uses TRBV29-1 and TRBJ2-1; TRBD2 is a possible D gene (6 bases). Trimming left V 0 bases short and J 0 bases short, with 9 bases between. The CDR3 spans 15 residues. Germline CDR1 and CDR2: SQVTM and ANQGSEA. The CDR3 DNA sequence: TGCAGCGTTGAAGATCGGCGGGGCTCCTACAATGAGCAGTTCTTC. This encodes CSVEDRRGSYNEQFF.

The rearrangement links TRBV9 to TRBJ2-3, with no clear D. The V and J ends lost 0 bases and 2 bases respectively, with 7 bases between them. The CDR3 extends over 14 amino acids. Germline-derived CDR1 and CDR2 are SGDLS and YYNGEE. This CDR3 is CASSVAVLTDTQYF. CDR3 in DNA: TGTGCCAGCAGCGTAGCTGTCCTCACAGATACGCAGTATTTT.

On this clonotype itself: One end of the junction fails to match germline, which may point to a read error. The chain's CDR3 is CATSGQPATNEELFF. As DNA, the CDR3 is TGTGCCACCAGCGGACAGCCTGCAACTAATGAAGAACTGTTTTTT. The J gene is TRBJ1-4, the V gene TRBV15; perhaps TRBD1 as D (6 bases). This CDR3 has 15 residues. Germline CDR1 and CDR2: LNHNV and YYDKDF (reference sequence).

This clonotype was seen at least ten times. This rearrangement joins TRBV27 to TRBJ2-3, with D perhaps matching TRBD1 or TRBD2 (5 bases each). V lost 4 bases to trimming and J lost 10 bases, with 15 bases between them. Germline loops: CDR1 MNHEY, CDR2 SMNVEV (reference sequence). The CDR3 extends over 13 amino acids. The DNA of the CDR3 is TGTGCCAGCAGTTCCGGGACCAACGAGGCGCAGTATTTT. Its translation is CASSSGTNEAQYF.

This clonotype appeared many times. This chain uses TRBV7-2 with TRBJ2-7; 7 nucleotides align to TRBD1. CDR1 and CDR2 (germline): SGHTA, FQGNSA. V trimming: 3 bases; J trimming: 4 bases; junction bases outside the gene matches: 6. CDR3 size: 14 residues. The CDR3 here is CASSFSTGSYEQYF. The DNA of the CDR3 is TGTGCCAGCAGCTTTTCGACAGGGTCGTACGAGCAGTACTTC.

This clonotype was observed many times. The chain carries TRBV11-2 and TRBJ2-7; a possible D gene is TRBD1 (5 bases). V lost 2 bases and J lost 1, with 21 bases in between. This CDR3 comprises 18 residues. Per germline, CDR1 SGHAT and CDR2 FQNNGV. The CDR3 DNA reads as TGTGCCAGCAGCTTAAGGCTCCAGGAACAGGCCACGTCCTACGAGCAGTACTTC. Translating gives CASSLRLQEQATSYEQYF.

In its sample, this clonotype was seen many times. The CDR3 sequence is CASSRDRGYEQYF. DNA of the CDR3: TGTGCCAGCAGCCGGGACAGGGGCTACGAGCAGTACTTC. This rearrangement joins TRBV6-1 to TRBJ2-7, with 10 bases fitting TRBD1. Losses at the gene ends were 6 bases for V and 3 bases for J; bases not matched to a gene: 2. CDR3 length: 13 amino acids. CDR1 and CDR2 (germline): MNHNS, SASEGT.

This clonotype was counted a few times. The rearrangement joins TRBV18 to TRBJ2-1; 7 nucleotides line up with TRBD1. This CDR3 region has 16 residues. The V segment lost 6 bases and the J segment 6 bases; nucleotides outside the gene matches: 14. Germline V lookup: CDR1 KGHSH, CDR2 LQKENI. The CDR3 sequence: CASSRGARQGSNEQFF. The CDR3 DNA sequence: TGTGCCAGCTCTCGGGGTGCCAGACAGGGAAGCAATGAGCAGTTCTTC.

The chain links TRBV7-3 to TRBJ2-7, with D unclear. Trimming shortened V by 2 bases and J by 10 bases, and 21 bases separated the two germline ends. The CDR3 contains 15 residues. Per germline, CDR1 SGHTA and CDR2 FQGTGA. The CDR3 nucleotides are TGTGCCAGCAGCTTAGATGGGTCCCGTGGCTCCGAACAGTACTTC. Protein product: CASSLDGSRGSEQYF.

This clonotype occurred many times. This rearrangement joins TRBV10-3 to TRBJ2-2; D is unresolved. Germline CDR1 ENHRY, CDR2 SYGVKD. Trimming shortened V by 0 bases and J by 0 bases, and 11 bases separated the two germline ends. CDR3 length equals 17 residues. In DNA form, the CDR3 reads TGTGCCATCAGTGAGTCAATTCTACGGTCGAACACCGGGGAGCTGTTTTTT. Translating gives CAISESILRSNTGELFF.

This clonotype came up a few times. The V gene is TRBV12-3 or TRBV12-4, the J gene TRBJ1-1; D is uncertain. CDR3 length equals 16 residues. The ends were cut back, 3 bases at V and 2 bases at J, with 16 bases in the middle. CDR3 DNA: TGTGCCAGCAGTTTTAGTCTCTGGGCTCAAAACACTGAAGCTTTCTTT. It codes for CASSFSLWAQNTEAFF.

Only a few counts were recorded for this clonotype. A much bigger clone sits one base away, suggesting this may be a read error. The chain has TRBV5-1 and TRBJ1-4, with D possibly matching TRBD1 (5 bases). V was shortened by 5 bases and J by 12 bases, with 23 bases between the two germline ends. Germline V gives CDR1 SGHRS, CDR2 YFSETQ. This CDR3 region has 15 residues. The CDR3 is CASSSGYERGEELFF. CDR3 sequence (DNA): TGCGCCAGCAGTTCGGGGTACGAGAGGGGCGAAGAACTGTTTTTT.

Only a few counts were recorded for this clonotype. J is TRBJ2-7 and V is TRBV20-1, with 10 bases identical to TRBD1. Losses at the gene ends were 3 bases for V and 5 bases for J; bases not matched to a gene: 4. Germline assignment: CDR1 DFQATT and CDR2 SNEGSKA (reference sequence). The CDR3 has 13 residues. Here the CDR3 reads CSARTGGYNEQYF. CDR3 nucleotides: TGCAGTGCTAGGACAGGGGGCTATAACGAGCAGTACTTC.